The source of this T cell receptor (beta chain) is a study of blood T cell repertoires in COVID-19. On the study more broadly: Italy, Spain and the United States were the sources of the convalescent and acute COVID-19 samples. From T cells, B-cell-depleted T cells, or PBMCs came the material, which was cDNA or gDNA.

This CDR3 is 18 amino acids long. Germline V gene data show CDR1 as LNHNV and CDR2 as YYDKDF (reference sequence). Trimming removed 0 bases from V and 2 bases from J, with 17 bases in between. Per the original methods: Scientists estimated how many nucleated cells there were by amplifying reference gene primers. Measured with immunoSEQ multiplex PCR; TCRdb has only the in-frame clones, and not every one. V and J calls and clone size are as listed in that table; D and trimming were resolved from the DNA. This table holds fewer than 250,000 clones, roughly nine tenths found once. Sequences were obtained from peripheral blood. This TCR was sampled from a middle-aged man with acute or convalescent COVID-19. The chain joins TRBV15 to TRBJ1-5; D remains ambiguous. The CDR3 nucleotides read TGTGCCACCAGCAGAGATCAGACTATAATGAGGGGCAATCAGCCCCAGCATTTT. Translating it yields CATSRDQTIMRGNQPQHF. The full variable domain, with the rest looked up from reference TRBV15 and TRBJ1-5, is DAMVIQNPRYQVTQFGKPVTLSCSQTLNHNVMYWYQQKSSQAPKLLFHYYDKDFNNEADTPDNFQSRRPNTSFCFLDIRSPGLGDTAMYLCATSRDQTIMRGNQPQHFGDGTRLSIL.